A single sample gave rise to the 22 T cell receptor beta chains below, sequenced in a study of beta chain features in type 1 diabetes. Reverse transcribing all isolated RNA meant expressed TCRB transcripts were sequenced. Using immunoSEQ multiplex PCR, the repertoire was profiled, and TCRdb retains in-frame clones only, with some absent. The sample contains about 620,000 clones, about 16% of which appear only once. Material: naive CD4+ T cells from blood. All receptors derive from a man between 18 and 29 years old in good health.

This clone was recorded a few times. This chain connects TRBV5-1 to TRBJ2-6; 7 bases fit TRBD1. V lost 5 bases, J lost 1 base, and 3 bases stayed unmatched. From germline, CDR1 is SGHRS and CDR2 YFSETQ. The CDR3 is made up of 15 amino acids. CDR3 coding DNA: TGCGCCAGCAGACAGGGGTCTTCTGGGGCCAACGTCCTGACTTTC. This translates into CASRQGSSGANVLTF.

This clone was counted only a few times. The V call is TRBV4-2, the J call TRBJ2-5; maybe TRBD1 (6 bases). The CDR3 sequence is 16 residues long. CDR1 and CDR2 (germline): LGHNA, YNFKEQ. V was clipped by 7 bases and J by 1 base, with 19 bases between them. The CDR3 bases are TGTGCCAGCACCCCTTCCCTCCAGGGGACCCAAGAGACCCAGTACTTC. This codes for CASTPSLQGTQETQYF.

The chain links TRBV28 to TRBJ1-2, with D maybe TRBD1 (6 bases). V dropped 7 bases and J dropped 4 bases, with 19 bases sitting between them. This CDR3 has 15 amino acids. Germline V CDR1 and CDR2: MDHEN, SYDVKM. This CDR3 reads CASIHPGGRTYGYTF. CDR3 in DNA: TGTGCCAGCATCCACCCCGGGGGCAGAACCTATGGCTACACCTTC.

As for this clone: This same CDR3 is encoded by further DNA sequences in the sample. This chain connects TRBV6-5 to TRBJ2-7; TRBD1 matches 8 bases. The CDR3 runs to 15 residues. The germline V gene encodes CDR1 MNHEY and CDR2 SVGAGI. Trimming took 0 bases from V and 2 from J; bases not matched to a gene: 3. The CDR3 bases are TGTGCCAGCAGTTACTCAGACAGGGGCGCCTACGAGCAGTACTTC. The encoded protein is CASSYSDRGAYEQYF.

The chain links TRBV6-5 to TRBJ1-2, with D perhaps TRBD1 (6 bases). The V end was cut by 2 bases, the J end by 6 bases, with 10 bases between. In germline, CDR1 is MNHEY, CDR2 SVGAGI. CDR3 length equals 13 residues. CDR3 protein: CASSYRGGDGYTF. In nucleotides, the CDR3 is TGTGCCAGCAGTTACCGCGGGGGCGATGGCTACACCTTC.

This clone has just a few counts. J is TRBJ2-6 and V is TRBV18, with D unresolved. CDR3 length: 15 residues. Per germline, CDR1 KGHSH and CDR2 LQKENI. The ends were cut back, 9 bases at V and 3 bases at J, with 15 bases in the middle. This CDR3 reads CASPKAGYGANVLTF. The CDR3 nucleotides read TGTGCCAGTCCCAAGGCTGGGTATGGGGCCAACGTCCTGACTTTC.

This clone was counted between two and nine times. The chain joins TRBV5-1 to TRBJ2-5; 7 nucleotides match TRBD2. Germline trimming cut 0 bases from V and 4 bases from J; bases unmatched to any gene: 9. CDR3 length: 16 amino acids. Germline assignment: CDR1 SGHRS and CDR2 YFSETQ. The CDR3 is CASSLEGGSPGETQYF. CDR3 sequence (DNA): TGCGCCAGCAGCTTGGAAGGCGGGAGCCCTGGAGAGACCCAGTACTTC. Based on the CDR3 plus reference TRBV5-1 and TRBJ2-5, the full variable domain is KAGVTQTPRYLIKTRGQQVTLSCSPISGHRSVSWYQQTPGQGLQFLFEYFSETQRNKGNFPGRFSGRQFSNSRSEMNVSTLELGDSALYLCASSLEGGSPGETQYFGPGTRLLVL.

This clone was recorded a few times. The rearrangement links TRBV28 to TRBJ1-3; D is unclear. Germline-derived CDR1 and CDR2 are MDHEN and SYDVKM. CDR3 size: 14 residues. V lost 6 bases to trimming and J lost 0 bases, with 9 bases between them. This CDR3 reads CASSLTGSGNTIYF. The DNA for the CDR3 is TGTGCCAGCAGCCTGACCGGCTCTGGAAACACCATATATTTT.

The V gene is TRBV28, the J gene TRBJ1-5, with D perhaps TRBD1 (5 bases). There are 12 residues in the CDR3. Germline V gene data show CDR1 as MDHEN and CDR2 as SYDVKM. The V end lost 2 bases, the J end lost 15 bases, and 14 bases lay between the germline ends. CDR3 region: CASSLELGARHF. DNA of the CDR3: TGTGCCAGCAGTTTAGAGCTAGGGGCCAGGCATTTT.

The gene calls are TRBV2 and TRBJ2-7, with D maybe TRBD2 (5 bases). Trimming left V 4 bases short and J 2 bases short, with 9 bases between. The CDR3 runs 13 residues. Germline values: CDR1 SNHLY, CDR2 FYNNEI. The CDR3 DNA is TGTGCCAGCAGTGGGACTGTCGCCTACGAGCAGTACTTC. Translating gives CASSGTVAYEQYF.

The CDR3: CASSSQGRVTYEQYF. CDR3 coding DNA: TGTGCCAGCAGCTCCCAAGGGCGAGTTACCTACGAGCAGTACTTC. The chain has TRBV13 and TRBJ2-5; D is undetermined. With the DNA end fitting TRBJ2-7 better, the J assignment may be wrong. The CDR3 covers 15 residues. The germline CDR1 and CDR2 sequences are PRHDT and FYEKMQ (reference sequence).

V gene TRBV6-5 combines with J gene TRBJ1-5; TRBD1 matches at 12 bases. The CDR3 spans 15 residues. With 6 bases clipped from V and 6 bases from J, the junction kept 6 bases outside the gene matches. Germline lookup yields CDR1 MNHEY and CDR2 SVGAGI. CDR3 sequence (DNA): TGTGCCAGCAGCCGAGGGACAGGGGGCGGTCAGCCCCAGCATTTT. Translation: CASSRGTGGGQPQHF.

This chain uses TRBV5-4 with TRBJ1-2, with D perhaps matching TRBD1 (5 bases). Germline V gives CDR1 SGHNT, CDR2 YYREEE (reference sequence). Trimming took 2 bases from V and 7 from J, leaving 24 bases between them. This CDR3 spans 17 amino acids. The CDR3 DNA reads as TGTGCCAGCAGCTTAACCCTGAGGATGGGGCGCGACTCTGGCTACACCTTC. It encodes CASSLTLRMGRDSGYTF.

The gene calls are TRBV9 and TRBJ1-3; possible D gene TRBD1, 5 bases. CDR3 length equals 15 residues. In germline, CDR1 is SGDLS, CDR2 YYNGEE. V lost 0 bases to trimming and J lost 4 bases, with 11 bases between them. The chain's CDR3 is CASSVGSGLGNTIYF. The CDR3 bases are TGTGCCAGCAGCGTAGGATCGGGACTCGGAAACACCATATATTTT.

As concerns this clone: Germline is not matched at one junction end, which may reflect a read error. This chain joins TRBV7-8 and TRBJ2-7; 7 bases are shared with TRBD1. This CDR3 contains 12 residues. Per germline, CDR1 SGHVS and CDR2 FQNEAQ. The CDR3 loop is CASSLVQGVTDF. Written as DNA, the CDR3 is TGTGCCAGCAGCTTGGTGCAGGGGGTAACCGACTTC.

This clone was seen a handful of times. V is TRBV15 and J is TRBJ1-4; D gene unclear. The V end lost 3 bases, the J end lost 6 bases, and 14 bases lay between the germline ends. The CDR3 is made up of 15 amino acids. Germline assignment: CDR1 LNHNV and CDR2 YYDKDF (reference sequence). The CDR3 nucleotides are TGTGCCACCAGCAGGTCGAAGGGAGACTATGAAAAACTGTTTTTT. Translated, it gives CATSRSKGDYEKLFF.

With respect to this clone: The same CDR3 is also encoded by other DNA sequences in this sample. This chain connects TRBV9 to TRBJ2-1, with no clear D. Between the trimmed V and J ends, which lost 0 bases and 4 bases, there was a span of 8 bases. The CDR3 covers 14 residues. CDR1 is SGDLS, CDR2 YYNGEE, per germline. CDR3 sequence reads: CASSVEASYNEQFF. The CDR3 DNA follows: TGTGCCAGCAGCGTAGAGGCTAGTTACAATGAGCAGTTCTTC.

This clone came up a few times. The chain uses TRBV28 and TRBJ2-1; D uncertain. V dropped 3 bases and J dropped 10 bases, with 13 bases sitting between them. This CDR3 contains 13 residues. The germline V gene has CDR1 MDHEN and CDR2 SYDVKM. The CDR3 region is CASSFSAGWEQFF. CDR3 coding DNA: TGTGCCAGCAGTTTCTCAGCCGGCTGGGAGCAGTTCTTC.

This clone was found a few times. The chain recombines TRBV7-2 with TRBJ1-2; no firm D call. The CDR3 runs 13 residues. CDR1 SGHTA and CDR2 FQGNSA come from the germline V gene. Trimming stripped 1 base from V and 4 bases from J, with 7 bases between. The CDR3 spells CASSLGGLYGYTF. Written as DNA, the CDR3 is TGTGCCAGCAGCTTAGGAGGGCTCTATGGCTACACCTTC.

A remark on this clone: Other DNA sequences within the sample encode an identical CDR3. The chain combines TRBV25-1 with TRBJ2-7; 8 bases are a match to TRBD1. After removal of 3 bases from V and 0 bases from J, the junction contained 4 bases not matched to a gene. The CDR3 spans 15 residues. The V gene's germline CDR1 is MGHDK and CDR2 SYGVNS. CDR3 sequence reads: CASSDPGTGSYEQYF. The DNA for the CDR3 is TGTGCCAGCAGTGACCCCGGGACAGGCTCCTACGAGCAGTACTTC.

The chain links TRBV9 to TRBJ1-3, with D uncertain. This CDR3 is 14 amino acids long. CDR1 is SGDLS, CDR2 YYNGEE, per germline. Trimming pared 0 bases from V and 5 bases from J, leaving 9 bases between. For the CDR3, the DNA is TGTGCCAGCAGCGTAGAGCAGGTTAGAAACACCATATATTTT. Residues: CASSVEQVRNTIYF.

The genes are TRBV7-2 and TRBJ2-7; D may be TRBD1 or TRBD2 (7 bases each). The germline V gene encodes CDR1 SGHTA and CDR2 FQGNSA. The germline V and J ends were trimmed by 5 bases and 1 base, with 12 bases remaining between them. CDR3 length: 14 residues. The CDR3 DNA reads TGTGCCAGCAGCACGGGGGGACAGTCCTACGAGCAGTACTTC. Protein product: CASSTGGQSYEQYF.